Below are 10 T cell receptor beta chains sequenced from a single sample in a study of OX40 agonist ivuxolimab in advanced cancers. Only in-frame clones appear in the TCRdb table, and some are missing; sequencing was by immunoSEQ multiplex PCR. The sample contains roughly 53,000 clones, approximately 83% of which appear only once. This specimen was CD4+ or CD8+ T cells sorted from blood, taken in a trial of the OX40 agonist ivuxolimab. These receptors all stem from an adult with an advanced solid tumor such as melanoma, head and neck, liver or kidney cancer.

In DNA, the CDR3 is TGTGCCAGTAGTATAAAAGTAGGCCCTACGCACTCCTACGAGCAGTACTTC. Translating it yields CASSIKVGPTHSYEQYF. The genes are TRBV19 and TRBJ2-7; D unresolved. This CDR3 spans 17 amino acids. Trimming left V 2 bases short and J 0 bases short, with 17 bases between. The germline CDR1 and CDR2 sequences are LNHDA and SQIVND (reference sequence).

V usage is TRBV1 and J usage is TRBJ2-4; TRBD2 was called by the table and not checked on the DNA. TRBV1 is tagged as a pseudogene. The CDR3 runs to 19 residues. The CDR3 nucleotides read TGCACCAGCAGCCAAGAGGAGGGGGGGGAGCTGAGAGCCAAAAACATTCAGTACTTC. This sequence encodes CTSSQEEGGELRAKNIQYF.

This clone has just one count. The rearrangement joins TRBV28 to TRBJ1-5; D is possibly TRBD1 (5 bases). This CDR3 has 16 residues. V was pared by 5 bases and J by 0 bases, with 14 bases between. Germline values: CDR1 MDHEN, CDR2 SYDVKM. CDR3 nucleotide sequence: TGTGCCAGCAGTCCCCGGACAATTTATAGCAATCAGCCCCAGCATTTT. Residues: CASSPRTIYSNQPQHF.

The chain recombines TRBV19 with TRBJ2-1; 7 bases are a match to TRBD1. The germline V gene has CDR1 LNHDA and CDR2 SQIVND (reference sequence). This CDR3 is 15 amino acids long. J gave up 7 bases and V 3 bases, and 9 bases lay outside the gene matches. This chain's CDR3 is CASSIRAAGGNEQFF. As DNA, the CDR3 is TGTGCCAGTAGTATTCGAGCAGCAGGGGGAAATGAGCAGTTCTTC. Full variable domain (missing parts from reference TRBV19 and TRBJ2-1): DGGITQSPKYLFRKEGQNVTLSCEQNLNHDAMYWYRQDPGQGLRLIYYSQIVNDFQKGDIAEGYSVSREKKESFPLTVTSAQKNPTAFYLCASSIRAAGGNEQFFGPGTRLTVL.

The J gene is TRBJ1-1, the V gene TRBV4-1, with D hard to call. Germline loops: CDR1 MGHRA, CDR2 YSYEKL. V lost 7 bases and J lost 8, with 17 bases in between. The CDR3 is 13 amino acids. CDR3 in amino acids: CASTESLREEAFF. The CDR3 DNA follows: TGCGCCAGCACAGAGAGCCTGCGGGAGGAAGCTTTCTTT.

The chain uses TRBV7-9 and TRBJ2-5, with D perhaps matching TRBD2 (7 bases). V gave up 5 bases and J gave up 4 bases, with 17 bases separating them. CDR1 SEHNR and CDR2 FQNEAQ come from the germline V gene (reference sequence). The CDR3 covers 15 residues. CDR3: CASSTKGGGSETQYF. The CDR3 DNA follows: TGTGCCAGCAGCACAAAGGGCGGGGGCTCAGAGACCCAGTACTTC.

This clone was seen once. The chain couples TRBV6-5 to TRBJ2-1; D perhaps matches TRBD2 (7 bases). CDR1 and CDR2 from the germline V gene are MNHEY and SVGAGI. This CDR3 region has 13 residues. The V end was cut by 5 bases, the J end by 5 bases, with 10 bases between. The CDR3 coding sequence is TGTGCCAGCAGTCTCGGGGGGCACAATGAGCAGTTCTTC. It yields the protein CASSLGGHNEQFF.

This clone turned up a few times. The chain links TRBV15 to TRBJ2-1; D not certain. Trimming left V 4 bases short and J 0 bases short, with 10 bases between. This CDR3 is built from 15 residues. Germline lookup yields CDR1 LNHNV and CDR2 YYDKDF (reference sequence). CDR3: CATSKVGASYNEQFF. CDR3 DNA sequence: TGTGCCACCAGCAAAGTTGGAGCCTCCTACAATGAGCAGTTCTTC.

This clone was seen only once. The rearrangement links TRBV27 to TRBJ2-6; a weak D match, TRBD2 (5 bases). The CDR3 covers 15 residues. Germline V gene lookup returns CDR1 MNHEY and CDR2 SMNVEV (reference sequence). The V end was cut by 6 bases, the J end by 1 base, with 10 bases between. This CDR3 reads CASRRTGSGANVLTF. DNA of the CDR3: TGTGCCAGCAGGCGGACGGGGTCTGGGGCCAACGTCCTGACTTTC.

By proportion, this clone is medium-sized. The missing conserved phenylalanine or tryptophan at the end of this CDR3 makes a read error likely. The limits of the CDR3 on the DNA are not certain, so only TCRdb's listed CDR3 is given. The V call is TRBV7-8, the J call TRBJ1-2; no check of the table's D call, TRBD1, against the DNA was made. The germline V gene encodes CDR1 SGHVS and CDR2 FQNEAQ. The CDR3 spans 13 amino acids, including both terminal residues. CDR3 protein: CASSLAKQAPLSI.